This T cell receptor beta chain is from a study of blood T cell repertoires in COVID-19. Study as a whole: Spain, Italy and the United States supplied samples that represented acute and convalescent COVID-19. The cDNA or gDNA used as material had been derived from T cells, B-cell-depleted T cells, or PBMCs.

Germline V gene lookup returns CDR1 DFQATT and CDR2 SNEGSKA (reference sequence). This CDR3 is 11 amino acids long. V was shortened by 3 bases and J by 0 bases, with 3 bases between the two germline ends. About this clone: Other DNA sequences of this sample code for an identical CDR3.

The table came from immunoSEQ multiplex PCR; TCRdb's copy has only in-frame clones and leaves some out. The table has over 200,000 clones, roughly 88% seen once. Individuals drawn from some 25 US areas were about 18 to 90 years old. Participants reported their clinical history, and cohort assignment relied on those reports. The source is a woman aged 30 to 39 who had been exposed to COVID-19. Sequencing used PBMCs or T cells enriched from blood (not recorded which). This chain connects TRBV20-1 to TRBJ2-7, with no clear D. CDR3 in DNA: TGCAGTGCTAGCCTCTCCTACGAGCAGTACTTC. As protein: CSASLSYEQYF.